Below, 9 T cell receptor beta chains from the same sample are listed, as sequenced in a study of beta chain features in type 1 diabetes. What was sequenced were expressed TCRB transcripts, since all of the isolated RNA had been reverse transcribed. Clones were sequenced by immunoSEQ multiplex PCR, and TCRdb holds only the in-frame ones, with some missing. The table has 300,000 to 400,000 clones, roughly a tenth seen once. Study results and limitations: All four CD4+ subsets from Type 1 diabetes patients carried moderately but significantly shorter TCRB CDR3s.

Their antigen targets remain unknown. The sequenced sample was central memory CD4+ T cells from blood. The origin of the receptors is a man aged 30 to 45 with type 1 diabetes.

J is TRBJ2-5 and V is TRBV28, with D hard to call. TRBJ2-7 matches the DNA end more closely, so the J call is doubtful. The CDR3 sequence is 17 residues long. Germline V lookup: CDR1 MDHEN, CDR2 SYDVKM. The CDR3: CASSLLGWDRRSYEQYF. CDR3 coding DNA: TGTGCCAGCAGTTTATTAGGATGGGATCGCCGATCCTACGAGCAGTACTTC.

This clone is categorized as medium-sized. This chain connects TRBV19 to TRBJ1-5, with D possibly being TRBD1 (6 bases). Germline CDR1 reads LNHDA; CDR2 reads SQIVND (reference sequence). The ends were cut back, 7 bases at V and 6 bases at J, with 16 bases in the middle. CDR3 length: 14 residues. CDR3 nucleotide sequence: TGTGCCAGTACGGGCACAGGGTCGCGTCAGCCCCAGCATTTT. Encoded protein: CASTGTGSRQPQHF.

The genes are TRBV19 and TRBJ2-7; 7 bases align to TRBD1. Germline CDR1 and CDR2: LNHDA and SQIVND (reference sequence). The V and J ends lost 5 bases and 1 base, in that order; junction bases with no gene match: 8. The CDR3 consists of 15 residues. CDR3 loop: CASSLRQGGSYEQYF. Written as DNA, the CDR3 is TGTGCCAGTAGTCTCCGACAGGGTGGTTCCTACGAGCAGTACTTC.

Only a few counts were recorded for this clone. The rearrangement joins TRBV5-1 to TRBJ2-5; no reliable D call. The CDR3 is 16 residues long. Germline CDR1 reads SGHRS; CDR2 reads YFSETQ. V lost 4 bases, J lost 1 base, and 17 bases lay in between. This CDR3 is CASSLGNSIFQETQYF. CDR3 coding DNA: TGCGCCAGCAGCCTGGGGAACTCCATCTTCCAAGAGACCCAGTACTTC.

This clone was found a few times. The CDR3 region is CASSQTSGTGEKLFF. As DNA, the CDR3 is TGCGCCAGCAGCCAGACCTCGGGGACGGGTGAAAAACTGTTTTTT. The J gene is TRBJ1-4, the V gene TRBV4-3, with D possibly matching TRBD1 (5 bases). With 3 bases removed from V and 7 bases from J, the gap between germline ends came to 15 bases. Germline-derived CDR1 and CDR2 are LGHNA and YSLEER. The length of the CDR3 is 15 residues.

The chain joins TRBV7-9 to TRBJ2-3; D remains ambiguous. CDR1 is SEHNR, CDR2 FQNEAQ, per germline (reference sequence). This CDR3 comprises 17 residues. V shed 2 bases and J shed 1 base, with 16 bases lying between them. This CDR3 reads CASSLLRLGMGTDTQYF. In nucleotides, the CDR3 is TGTGCCAGCAGCTTATTACGTCTGGGGATGGGCACAGATACGCAGTATTTT. The variable domain in full, with the rest retrieved from reference TRBV7-9 and TRBJ2-3, is DTGVSQNPRHKITKRGQNVTFRCDPISEHNRLYWYRQTLGQGPEFLTYFQNEAQLEKSRLLSDRFSAERPKGSFSTLEIQRTEQGDSAMYLCASSLLRLGMGTDTQYFGPGTRLTVL.

This clone has only a few counts. The chain's CDR3 is CSAAPGGTGEKLFF. The CDR3 DNA is TGCAGCGCCGCCCCAGGGGGGACGGGCGAAAAACTGTTTTTT. The chain joins TRBV29-1 to TRBJ1-4, with 7 positions matching TRBD1. The CDR3 runs 14 residues. V gave up 7 bases and J gave up 8 bases; unmatched junction bases: 13. The germline CDR1 and CDR2 sequences are SQVTM and ANQGSEA. The whole variable domain, remainder taken from reference TRBV29-1 and TRBJ1-4, is SAVISQKPSRDICQRGTSLTIQCQVDSQVTMMFWYRQQPGQSLTLIATANQGSEATYESGFVIDKFPISRPNLTFSTLTVSNMSPEDSSIYLCSAAPGGTGEKLFFGSGTQLSVL.

This clone has more than one count but fewer than ten. J is TRBJ2-7 and V is TRBV4-2; 7 nucleotides agree with TRBD1. The CDR3 sequence is 14 residues long. Germline CDR1 reads LGHNA; CDR2 reads YNFKEQ. Trimming cost V 1 base and J 2 bases; bases outside gene matches: 2. The CDR3 region has the DNA TGTGCCAGCAGCCAAGGGGGACAGCCCTACGAGCAGTACTTC. It yields the protein CASSQGGQPYEQYF.

The rearrangement uses TRBV6-1 and TRBJ2-1; 12 positions match TRBD1. Per germline, CDR1 MNHNS and CDR2 SASEGT. CDR3 length: 13 amino acids. V shed 7 bases and J 14 bases; nucleotides not matched to a gene: 9. The CDR3 loop reads CASKIGTGGLEFF. Here the CDR3 DNA reads TGTGCCAGCAAAATAGGGACAGGGGGCTTGGAGTTCTTC.